The 9 T cell receptor beta chains presented below share a single source sample, sequenced in a study of cytomegalovirus exposure and HLA in healthy donors. Researchers ran the PCR with 60 Vbeta and 13 Jbeta primers. Generated by immunoSEQ multiplex PCR, the TCRdb table keeps only in-frame clones and is missing some. The data contain about 160,000 clones, 70% to 90% of them singletons. The sample taken for sequencing was PBMCs. These receptors came from a woman aged 18-29 years in good health and CMV-seronegative.

This clone appeared a single time. This rearrangement joins TRBV7-8 to TRBJ2-3; 10 bases align to TRBD2. This CDR3 spans 17 amino acids. V lost 5 bases, J lost 6 bases, and 14 bases stayed unmatched. Per the germline V gene, CDR1 is SGHVS and CDR2 is FQNEAQ. The CDR3: CASSTPPSGSRSDTQYF. The CDR3 nucleotides are TGTGCCAGCAGCACCCCTCCTAGCGGGAGTAGGTCGGATACGCAGTATTTT.

This sequence joins TRBV5-1 and TRBJ2-7; 11 nucleotides match TRBD2. Looked up from germline, CDR1 is SGHRS and CDR2 is YFSETQ. The CDR3 loop spans 14 amino acids. J was trimmed by 5 bases and V by 4 bases; bases with no gene match: 5. CDR3 nucleotides: TGCGCCAGCAGCCTACTAGCGGGAGCGAACGAGCAGTACTTC. The encoded protein is CASSLLAGANEQYF. Together with reference TRBV5-1 and TRBJ2-7, the CDR3 gives the full variable domain: KAGVTQTPRYLIKTRGQQVTLSCSPISGHRSVSWYQQTPGQGLQFLFEYFSETQRNKGNFPGRFSGRQFSNSRSEMNVSTLELGDSALYLCASSLLAGANEQYFGPGTRLTVT.

V gene TRBV2 combines with J gene TRBJ2-5, with 11 bases identical to TRBD2. The V and J ends lost 8 bases and 3 bases, in that order; junction bases with no gene match: 17. Germline V gene sequence: CDR1 SNHLY, CDR2 FYNNEI. This CDR3 is built from 18 residues. The DNA of the CDR3 is TGTGCCAGCGATCCGCGGGATAGCGGGGGGGGAAACGAAGAGACCCAGTACTTC. Its protein product is CASDPRDSGGGNEETQYF.

The chain employs TRBV27 and TRBJ1-5; D not resolved. Trimming cost V 0 bases and J 4 bases, with 7 bases left between them. This CDR3 is 14 amino acids long. The V gene's germline CDR1 is MNHEY and CDR2 SMNVEV (reference sequence). CDR3 residues: CASSLSGSNQPQHF. In DNA, the CDR3 is TGTGCCAGCAGTTTATCGGGCAGTAATCAGCCCCAGCATTTT.

The genes are TRBV5-1 and TRBJ1-1, with no clear D. The V gene lost 1 base and the J gene lost 1 base, with 17 bases spanning the gap. Germline V gene sequence: CDR1 SGHRS, CDR2 YFSETQ. The length of the CDR3 is 17 residues. The CDR3 sequence is CASSLWSYNAQNTEAFF. The CDR3 DNA reads as TGCGCCAGCAGCTTGTGGAGTTATAACGCCCAGAACACTGAAGCTTTCTTT.

This clone was recorded once. The chain carries TRBV9 and TRBJ2-1; D is uncertain. The germline V and J ends were trimmed by 0 bases and 6 bases, with 4 bases remaining between them. The CDR3 runs to 12 residues. CDR1 SGDLS and CDR2 YYNGEE come from the germline V gene. CDR3 nucleotides: TGTGCCAGCAGCGTAGTTCTCAATGAGCAGTTCTTC. Amino acids: CASSVVLNEQFF. Full variable domain (rest looked up from reference TRBV9 and TRBJ2-1): DSGVTQTPKHLITATGQRVTLRCSPRSGDLSVYWYQQSLDQGLQFLIQYYNGEERAKGNILERFSAQQFPDLHSELNLSSLELGDSALYFCASSVVLNEQFFGPGTRLTVL.

The rearrangement uses TRBV19 and TRBJ2-2; no reliable D call. Deletions cut 5 bases from V and 6 bases from J, with 7 bases between. Looked up from germline, CDR1 is LNHDA and CDR2 is SQIVND (reference sequence). This CDR3 contains 12 residues. CDR3 bases: TGTGCCAGTAGTCCCAATGCCGGGGAGCTGTTTTTT. Residues: CASSPNAGELFF.

The CDR3 DNA reads TGTGCCAGCCGGGGGGGCGCAGGAGAGACCCAGTACTTC. Protein: CASRGGAGETQYF. The V call is TRBV6-5, the J call TRBJ2-5; 8 bases map to TRBD2. Germline lookup yields CDR1 MNHEY and CDR2 SVGAGI. This CDR3 has 13 residues. V lost 8 bases to trimming and J lost 4 bases; unmatched junction nucleotides: 6.

The chain joins TRBV2 to TRBJ2-1; 12 bases line up with TRBD2. V lost 4 bases, J lost 9 bases, and 13 bases stayed unmatched. Germline assignment: CDR1 SNHLY and CDR2 FYNNEI. CDR3 length: 17 amino acids. CDR3 loop: CASSGGWLAGGQGEQFF. CDR3 coding DNA: TGTGCCAGCAGTGGTGGTTGGCTAGCGGGGGGGCAGGGTGAGCAGTTCTTC. Together with reference TRBV2 and TRBJ2-1, the CDR3 gives the full variable domain: EPEVTQTPSHQVTQMGQEVILRCVPISNHLYFYWYRQILGQKVEFLVSFYNNEISEKSEIFDDQFSVERPDGSNFTLKIRSTKLEDSAMYFCASSGGWLAGGQGEQFFGPGTRLTVL.